This T cell receptor (beta chain) was sequenced in a study of T cell repertoires in cytomegalovirus infection. The sample holds many counts of this clonotype. What it binds is unknown. Whole-study results and caveats: Summed public TCR beta family frequency identified CMV carriers bearing the relevant HLA.

Germline CDR1 is MGHRA and CDR2 is YSYEKL. Trimming shortened V by 1 base and J by 6 bases, and 10 bases separated the two germline ends. CDR3 length equals 14 residues. One entry per CDR3 protein results from TCRdb running MiXCR on the reads. Found here are 450,000 to 600,000 distinct CDR3 sequences, around 11% of them singletons; the top ten hold roughly a tenth. The specimen sequenced was PBMCs. The rearrangement joins TRBV4-1 to TRBJ2-1; no definite D call. This clonotype was obtained from a human donor in good health (CMV status not recorded). Some clones in this sample may be carry-over from other donors' samples. The CDR3 spells CASSQVPVGNEQFF. The CDR3 nucleotides read TGCGCCAGCAGCCAAGTCCCTGTGGGCAATGAGCAGTTCTTC.